These 19 T cell receptor beta chains were sequenced from one sample in a study of shared clonotypes between healthy human individuals. Measured with immunoSEQ multiplex PCR; TCRdb has only the in-frame clones, and not every one. The sample has some 2.1 million clones; roughly 94% are singletons. Specimen: naive CD4+ T cells sorted from blood. Noted subset: CD45RA+ positively selected. These receptor sequences come from a man between 18 and 35 years old in good health.

The chain couples TRBV6-5 to TRBJ1-5, with D unresolved. Trimming left V 6 bases short and J 0 bases short, with 9 bases between. The CDR3 is 14 amino acids. Germline V lookup: CDR1 MNHEY, CDR2 SVGAGI. The CDR3 here is CASSPAASNQPQHF. The DNA for the CDR3 is TGTGCCAGCAGCCCCGCAGCTAGCAATCAGCCCCAGCATTTT.

The chain recombines TRBV11-2 with TRBJ2-7, with 8 bases matching TRBD2. The CDR3 totals 20 residues. CDR1 is SGHAT, CDR2 FQNNGV, per germline. Trimming cost V 0 bases and J 3 bases; bases outside gene matches: 19. The CDR3 bases are TGTGCCAGCAGCTTAGAGTCCCATGGGATAGTTATAGCGGGGATCTACGAGCAGTACTTC. Translated: CASSLESHGIVIAGIYEQYF.

The chain combines TRBV27 with TRBJ1-1; 10 nucleotides agree with TRBD1. Losses at the gene ends were 7 bases for V and 4 bases for J; bases not matched to a gene: 9. CDR1 is MNHEY and CDR2 is SMNVEV in the germline V gene (reference sequence). CDR3 size: 15 residues. CDR3 sequence reads: CASKPARTGGTEAFF. The CDR3 DNA reads TGTGCCAGCAAGCCGGCCAGGACAGGGGGCACTGAAGCTTTCTTT.

This sequence joins TRBV30 and TRBJ1-2; D unresolved. From germline, CDR1 is GTSNPN and CDR2 SVGIG (reference sequence). The CDR3 covers 12 residues. V was trimmed by 5 bases and J by 4 bases, leaving 11 bases between them. As DNA, the CDR3 is TGTGCCTGGGACGCTCCGGGCTATGGCTACACCTTC. Its translation is CAWDAPGYGYTF.

CDR3 nucleotide sequence: TGTGCCAGCAGCCTAACTAGCGGGGCTACAGATACGCAGTATTTT. This translates into CASSLTSGATDTQYF. This chain connects TRBV11-2 to TRBJ2-3; 10 bases align to TRBD2. V dropped 5 bases and J dropped 3; count of bases not matched to a gene: 5. Germline CDR1 and CDR2: SGHAT and FQNNGV. The CDR3 sequence is 15 residues long.

V usage is TRBV2 and J usage is TRBJ2-5, with 8 bases aligning to TRBD2. The CDR3 has 14 residues. CDR1 SNHLY and CDR2 FYNNEI come from the germline V gene. With V trimmed by 5 bases and J by 2 bases, 4 bases remained unmatched. CDR3 sequence: CASSKSSGQETQYF. CDR3 DNA: TGTGCCAGCAGTAAATCTAGCGGGCAAGAGACCCAGTACTTC.

The CDR3 loop reads CASSSEVGSQHF. CDR3 coding DNA: TGTGCCAGCAGCTCCGAGGTGGGGAGCCAGCATTTT. The chain is built from TRBV7-2 and TRBJ1-5; D gene ambiguous. Trimming removed 4 bases from V and 12 bases from J, with 13 bases in between. Per the germline V gene, CDR1 is SGHTA and CDR2 is FQGNSA. The CDR3 is 12 residues long.

As concerns this clone: Just one base apart from a much larger clone, this may be a read error. In the same sample, other DNA sequences code for this CDR3. This rearrangement joins TRBV7-9 to TRBJ1-2, with 9 bases matching TRBD1. CDR1 is SEHNR and CDR2 is FQNEAQ in the germline V gene (reference sequence). With V trimmed by 5 bases and J by 2 bases, 3 bases remained unmatched. This CDR3 has 14 amino acids. CDR3 DNA sequence: TGTGCCAGCAGCCCTGGACAGGGGAACTATGGCTACACCTTC. It codes for CASSPGQGNYGYTF.

The V call is TRBV6-7, the J call TRBJ2-7, with a possible D match to TRBD1 (6 bases). TRBV6-7 is placed among ORFs of uncertain function. The CDR3 totals 11 residues. V shed 9 bases and J shed 2 bases, with 8 bases lying between them. CDR3 DNA sequence: TGTGCCAGGGACAGTACCTACGAGCAGTACTTC. Amino acid sequence: CARDSTYEQYF.

This chain uses TRBV29-1 with TRBJ2-3; tentatively, D is TRBD2 (6 bases). CDR1 is SQVTM, CDR2 ANQGSEA, per germline. V lost 4 bases and J 6 bases, leaving 11 bases between the germline ends. The length of the CDR3 is 12 residues. This chain's CDR3 is CSVGLTSDTQYF. The CDR3 DNA follows: TGCAGCGTTGGCCTCACTAGCGATACGCAGTATTTT.

The V gene is TRBV7-9, the J gene TRBJ2-5; D is unclear. In germline, CDR1 is SEHNR, CDR2 FQNEAQ (reference sequence). Trimming took off 3 bases at V and 5 bases at J, with 10 bases between the two ends. The CDR3 is 13 residues long. The DNA for the CDR3 is TGTGCCAGCAGCTTCCGGGTTAAGGAGACCCAGTACTTC. Translating it yields CASSFRVKETQYF.

Remarks on this clone: The sample has other DNA sequences that encode this CDR3 too. J is TRBJ2-7 and V is TRBV11-2; 13 bases match TRBD2. This CDR3 contains 15 residues. From germline, CDR1 is SGHAT and CDR2 FQNNGV. J was trimmed by 4 bases and V by 5 bases; bases with no gene match: 5. The CDR3 region is CASSPRLAGGYEQYF. The DNA of the CDR3 is TGTGCCAGCAGCCCACGACTAGCGGGAGGATACGAGCAGTACTTC.

The gene calls are TRBV9 and TRBJ2-1, with D possibly matching TRBD2 (6 bases). This CDR3 contains 15 residues. In germline, CDR1 is SGDLS, CDR2 YYNGEE. Trimming pared 3 bases from V and 4 bases from J, leaving 14 bases between. DNA of the CDR3: TGTGCCAGCAGCGCCGGGGGATCCGGGTACAATGAGCAGTTCTTC. Amino acids: CASSAGGSGYNEQFF.

The rearrangement joins TRBV5-1 to TRBJ1-1; D ambiguous. The CDR3 totals 13 residues. Per the germline V gene, CDR1 is SGHRS and CDR2 is YFSETQ. V shed 2 bases and J shed 0 bases, with 5 bases lying between them. Here the CDR3 reads CASSFWMNTEAFF. CDR3 sequence (DNA): TGCGCCAGCAGCTTTTGGATGAACACTGAAGCTTTCTTT.

The genes are TRBV6-5 and TRBJ2-1, with D maybe TRBD2 (6 bases). This CDR3 comprises 11 residues. The germline gives CDR1 MNHEY, CDR2 SVGAGI. The V gene lost 11 bases and the J gene lost 7 bases, with 12 bases spanning the gap. The CDR3 is CAAGGANEQFF. In DNA, the CDR3 is TGTGCCGCCGGAGGGGCGAATGAGCAGTTCTTC.

This chain joins TRBV11-2 and TRBJ2-1, with 9 bases that match TRBD2. CDR3 length equals 14 residues. Per germline, CDR1 SGHAT and CDR2 FQNNGV. The V and J ends lost 1 base and 8 bases, in that order; junction bases with no gene match: 3. CDR3 bases: TGTGCCAGCAGCTTAGCTCGGACTAGCGATGAGCAGTTCTTC. It encodes CASSLARTSDEQFF.

The chain joins TRBV7-8 to TRBJ1-1, with TRBD1 as a possible D gene (5 bases). CDR3 length: 13 amino acids. The V gene's germline CDR1 is SGHVS and CDR2 FQNEAQ. Trimming pared 5 bases from V and 6 bases from J, leaving 13 bases between. The CDR3 region has the DNA TGTGCCAGCAGCCCTTCGGCGGGGGCTGAAGCTTTCTTT. Translation: CASSPSAGAEAFF. The variable domain in full, completed from reference TRBV7-8 and TRBJ1-1, reads GAGVSQSPRYKVAKRGQDVALRCDPISGHVSLFWYQQALGQGPEFLTYFQNEAQLDKSGLPSDRFFAERPEGSVSTLKIQRTQQEDSAVYLCASSPSAGAEAFFGQGTRLTVV.

V gene TRBV2 combines with J gene TRBJ2-7; 14 nucleotides align to TRBD2. This CDR3 spans 15 amino acids. The ends lost 6 bases at V and 6 bases at J; junction bases unmatched: 7. The V gene's germline CDR1 is SNHLY and CDR2 FYNNEI. CDR3 in amino acids: CASSTTSGRAVEQYF. CDR3 bases: TGTGCCAGCAGCACGACTAGCGGGAGGGCTGTCGAGCAGTACTTC. Full variable domain (outside the CDR3, taken from reference TRBV2 and TRBJ2-7): EPEVTQTPSHQVTQMGQEVILRCVPISNHLYFYWYRQILGQKVEFLVSFYNNEISEKSEIFDDQFSVERPDGSNFTLKIRSTKLEDSAMYFCASSTTSGRAVEQYFGPGTRLTVT.

A word on this clone: Other DNA sequences in the sample encode the same CDR3. V is TRBV7-9 and J is TRBJ2-1; 7 bases are shared with TRBD2. V dropped 5 bases and J dropped 3; count of bases not matched to a gene: 4. CDR1 and CDR2 from the germline V gene are SEHNR and FQNEAQ (reference sequence). The CDR3 has 14 amino acids. The CDR3 region is CASSLTSDYNEQFF. The CDR3 DNA follows: TGTGCCAGCAGCCTAACTAGCGACTACAATGAGCAGTTCTTC.